This TCR beta chain was recovered during a study of cytomegalovirus exposure and HLA in healthy donors. Study-level information: The 110 or so validation repertoires were produced on the same platform as the 670 or so repertoires of the first cohort. This was reported in a later analysis.

Points from the study as a whole: Researchers catalogued approximately 170 TCR beta chains as cytomegalovirus-associated. While the bulk of TCR sequences proved rare, some public TCRs turned up in many donors.

The CDR3 runs 11 residues. From germline, CDR1 is MDHEN and CDR2 SYDVKM. Between the trimmed V and J ends, which lost 3 bases and 3 bases, there was a span of 3 bases. In the case of this clone: Its matching antigen is unknown.

Using immunoSEQ multiplex PCR, the repertoire was profiled, and TCRdb retains in-frame clones only, with some absent. The table lists over 150,000 clones, 85% of them singletons. This sequence originates from a man younger than 35 in good health and CMV-seropositive. Sample: PBMCs. The V and J genes are TRBV28 and TRBJ2-7; the D is unclear. In DNA, the CDR3 is TGTGCCAGCAGTTTCTTCTACGAGCAGTACTTC. Its protein is CASSFFYEQYF.